The 28 T cell receptor beta chains below were found in one sample sequenced in a study of blood T cell repertoires in COVID-19. Sequenced by immunoSEQ multiplex PCR; TCRdb stores in-frame clones only, minus some. The top ten clones hold about 0.83% of a sample with under 450,000 clones, approximately 90% of them seen once. Material for sequencing was PBMCs or T cells enriched from blood (not recorded which). These TCRs come from a woman aged 40 to 49 who had been exposed to COVID-19.

The rearrangement uses TRBV12-5 and TRBJ1-2, with 11 nucleotides matching TRBD1. The germline V gene encodes CDR1 LGHNT and CDR2 FRNRAP. Trimming took 7 bases from V and 5 from J; bases not matched to a gene: 6. The CDR3 contains 14 residues. The CDR3 reads CASARTGGRYGYTF. CDR3 DNA: TGTGCTAGTGCCCGGACAGGGGGCAGGTATGGCTACACCTTC.

This sequence joins TRBV2 and TRBJ2-5; D is perhaps TRBD2 (7 bases). V was cut by 6 bases and J by 4 bases, with 15 bases left in between. This CDR3 comprises 14 residues. The germline CDR1 and CDR2 sequences are SNHLY and FYNNEI. Written as DNA, the CDR3 is TGTGCCAGCAGACACAGGGAGGGGAGAGAGACCCAGTACTTC. Translated: CASRHREGRETQYF.

The chain links TRBV29-1 to TRBJ1-4; TRBD1 agrees at 8 bases. The CDR3 totals 13 residues. V trimming: 6 bases; J trimming: 8 bases; junction bases outside the gene matches: 8. In germline, CDR1 is SQVTM, CDR2 ANQGSEA. In DNA, the CDR3 is TGCAGCGTCTCGACAGGGGCCCGGGAAAAACTGTTTTTT. It translates to CSVSTGAREKLFF.

The rearrangement joins TRBV4-1 to TRBJ1-1; D is undetermined. The germline gives CDR1 MGHRA, CDR2 YSYEKL. The ends were cut back, 1 base at V and 7 bases at J, with 13 bases in the middle. The CDR3 consists of 14 residues. For the CDR3, the DNA is TGCGCCAGCAGCCAAGTAGCGGGGAGGAATGAAGCTTTCTTT. It is translated as CASSQVAGRNEAFF.

This clone was observed a single time. J is TRBJ1-1 and V is TRBV19, with 8 bases aligning to TRBD1. Germline-derived CDR1 and CDR2 are LNHDA and SQIVND (reference sequence). This CDR3 region has 16 residues. Losses at the gene ends were 6 bases for V and 3 bases for J; bases not matched to a gene: 12. The CDR3 DNA reads TGTGCCAGTAGGCCAGGACAGGGCAGGGGGCACACTGAAGCTTTCTTT. This translates into CASRPGQGRGHTEAFF.

This clone appeared once. This chain joins TRBV5-1 and TRBJ1-1, with 7 nucleotides matching TRBD1. CDR3 size: 13 residues. Germline CDR1 is SGHRS and CDR2 is YFSETQ. The junction had 9 bases not matched to a gene; V was cut back by 4 bases and J by 9 bases. CDR3: CASSRSRDSQAFF. In DNA form, the CDR3 reads TGCGCCAGCAGCCGATCTAGGGACAGTCAAGCTTTCTTT.

The rearrangement uses TRBV2 and TRBJ2-1; 7 bases match TRBD2. Germline V gene sequence: CDR1 SNHLY, CDR2 FYNNEI. This CDR3 has 13 residues. Trimming cost V 8 bases and J 7 bases; bases outside gene matches: 8. CDR3 DNA sequence: TGTGCCAGCCCGGGGGGTTTAGGGAATGAGCAGTTCTTC. It codes for CASPGGLGNEQFF.

V usage is TRBV7-8 and J usage is TRBJ1-1, with 11 bases that match TRBD1. CDR3 length equals 16 residues. With V trimmed by 2 bases and J by 4 bases, 6 bases remained unmatched. Germline V gene lookup returns CDR1 SGHVS and CDR2 FQNEAQ. CDR3 residues: CASSLSRTGGRTEAFF. The CDR3 DNA reads as TGTGCCAGCAGCTTATCAAGGACAGGGGGCCGCACTGAAGCTTTCTTT.

The rearrangement links TRBV6-5 to TRBJ2-2; TRBD1 agrees at 7 bases. Germline V gene data show CDR1 as MNHEY and CDR2 as SVGAGI. V shed 6 bases and J 4 bases; nucleotides not matched to a gene: 5. The CDR3 is 14 amino acids. The CDR3 sequence: CASRPDRATGELFF. In DNA form, the CDR3 reads TGTGCCAGCAGACCCGACAGGGCCACCGGGGAGCTGTTTTTT.

The V call is TRBV30, the J call TRBJ1-2, with D possibly TRBD1 on 6 matching bases. This CDR3 spans 15 amino acids. Germline values: CDR1 GTSNPN, CDR2 SVGIG (reference sequence). The germline V and J ends were trimmed by 4 bases and 0 bases, with 15 bases remaining between them. This chain's CDR3 is CAWKDDRYPNYGYTF. In DNA, the CDR3 is TGTGCCTGGAAAGACGACAGGTACCCTAACTATGGCTACACCTTC.

The genes are TRBV6-2 or TRBV6-3 and TRBJ1-2; 9 bases fit TRBD1. The CDR3 sequence is 14 residues long. Per the germline V gene, CDR1 is MNHEY and CDR2 is SVGEGT. V gave up 1 base and J gave up 6 bases; unmatched junction bases: 3. The CDR3 is CASSYLQGADGYTF. CDR3 bases: TGTGCCAGCAGTTACTTACAGGGGGCGGATGGCTACACCTTC.

The chain combines TRBV3-1 (or the pseudogene TRBV3-2) with TRBJ1-4, with TRBD1 as a possible D gene (6 bases). Germline assignment: CDR1 LGHDT and CDR2 YNNKEL (reference sequence). With 8 bases removed from V and 7 bases from J, the gap between germline ends came to 11 bases. This CDR3 region has 12 residues. The CDR3 here is CASRGAGEKLFF. CDR3 nucleotide sequence: TGTGCCAGCCGGGGGGCAGGTGAAAAACTGTTTTTT.

This chain connects TRBV7-9 to TRBJ2-2; 9 nucleotides align to TRBD2. The length of the CDR3 is 17 residues. Germline V gives CDR1 SEHNR, CDR2 FQNEAQ (reference sequence). With V trimmed by 4 bases and J by 6 bases, 12 bases remained unmatched. The chain's CDR3 is CASSSSRTSAESGELFF. In DNA, the CDR3 is TGTGCCAGCAGCTCCTCCAGGACTAGCGCGGAGTCCGGGGAGCTGTTTTTT.

The chain recombines TRBV9 with TRBJ2-1, with no clear D. Trimming took off 4 bases at V and 0 bases at J, with 11 bases between the two ends. The CDR3 is made up of 15 amino acids. Germline V gives CDR1 SGDLS, CDR2 YYNGEE. Here the CDR3 reads CASSLRLNSYNEQFF. CDR3 coding DNA: TGTGCCAGCAGCTTAAGACTTAACTCCTACAATGAGCAGTTCTTC.

V usage is TRBV30 and J usage is TRBJ2-1; tentatively, D is TRBD1 (6 bases). Trimming took off 4 bases at V and 1 base at J, with 14 bases between the two ends. The germline gives CDR1 GTSNPN, CDR2 SVGIG (reference sequence). The CDR3 covers 15 residues. This CDR3 is CAWTVQGLSYNEQFF. In nucleotides, the CDR3 is TGTGCCTGGACAGTGCAGGGGCTGTCCTACAATGAGCAGTTCTTC.

The chain is built from TRBV7-9 and TRBJ2-1; 9 bases align to TRBD2. CDR1 is SEHNR, CDR2 FQNEAQ, per germline (reference sequence). The CDR3 has 14 amino acids. Trimming removed 5 bases from V and 7 bases from J; junction bases left unmatched: 6. The CDR3 reads CASSRGGAGNEQFF. The CDR3, as DNA: TGTGCCAGCAGCCGCGGGGGGGCCGGTAATGAGCAGTTCTTC.

The rearrangement links TRBV19 to TRBJ1-1; no firm D call. Germline CDR1 LNHDA, CDR2 SQIVND (reference sequence). Trimming stripped 3 bases from V and 2 bases from J, with 13 bases between. The CDR3 totals 15 residues. CDR3 protein: CASSIPGKGNTEAFF. The CDR3 bases are TGTGCCAGTAGTATCCCGGGAAAGGGAAACACTGAAGCTTTCTTT.

This clone was observed a single time. The chain employs TRBV14 and TRBJ2-5; 9 nucleotides agree with TRBD1. Losses at the gene ends were 2 bases for V and 5 bases for J; bases not matched to a gene: 18. Germline CDR1 is SGHDN and CDR2 is FVKESK. The CDR3 totals 19 residues. This CDR3 reads CASSQRPGQGRLLAETQYF. The DNA for the CDR3 is TGTGCCAGCAGCCAAAGACCGGGACAGGGAAGATTGTTAGCGGAGACCCAGTACTTC. The whole variable domain, filled in from reference TRBV14 and TRBJ2-5, reads EAGVTQFPSHSVIEKGQTVTLRCDPISGHDNLYWYRRVMGKEIKFLLHFVKESKQDESGMPNNRFLAERTGGTYSTLKVQPAELEDSGVYFCASSQRPGQGRLLAETQYFGPGTRLLVL.

V usage is TRBV5-1 and J usage is TRBJ1-5, with 10 bases matching TRBD1. CDR1 is SGHRS, CDR2 YFSETQ, per germline. This CDR3 has 18 amino acids. V dropped 4 bases and J dropped 7; count of bases not matched to a gene: 17. The CDR3 spells CASSPTGGTGVKHQPQHF. CDR3 DNA sequence: TGCGCCAGCAGCCCTACCGGTGGGACAGGGGTAAAGCACCAGCCCCAGCATTTT.

The CDR3 spells CATPGDQPQHF. The CDR3 nucleotides are TGTGCCACCCCCGGGGATCAGCCCCAGCATTTT. V and J are TRBV7-9 and TRBJ1-5; D is uncertain. V shed 10 bases and J shed 5 bases, with 9 bases lying between them. Germline CDR1 reads SEHNR; CDR2 reads FQNEAQ (reference sequence). The CDR3 is 11 amino acids.

The rearrangement uses TRBV19 and TRBJ1-5, with 8 bases matching TRBD1. There are 19 residues in the CDR3. The ends lost 3 bases at V and 1 base at J; junction bases unmatched: 14. CDR1 is LNHDA and CDR2 is SQIVND in the germline V gene (reference sequence). The CDR3 spells CASSMDRGQGARSNQPQHF. The CDR3 DNA follows: TGTGCCAGTAGTATGGATCGTGGGCAGGGGGCGCGAAGCAATCAGCCCCAGCATTTT.

This clone occurred once. This chain uses TRBV23-1 with TRBJ1-5; 7 nucleotides agree with TRBD1. TRBV23-1 is recorded as an ORF, its role being uncertain. The CDR3 is 17 amino acids. Unmatched junction bases numbered 6, after V lost 0 bases and J lost 1 base. The CDR3 DNA reads as TGCGCCAGCAGTCAATCGATGACAGGGCAGAGCAATCAGCCCCAGCATTTT. It is translated as CASSQSMTGQSNQPQHF.

V usage is TRBV5-5 and J usage is TRBJ1-1, with D unresolved. The V gene's germline CDR1 is SGHKS and CDR2 YYEKEE (reference sequence). The CDR3 has 13 amino acids. Trimming cost V 4 bases and J 4 bases, with 11 bases left between them. This chain's CDR3 is CASSQQEGTEAFF. For the CDR3, the DNA is TGTGCCAGCAGCCAGCAGGAGGGCACTGAAGCTTTCTTT.

V gene TRBV7-9 combines with J gene TRBJ2-7; TRBD1 might be the D (5 bases). Looked up from germline, CDR1 is SEHNR and CDR2 is FQNEAQ (reference sequence). The CDR3 sequence is 14 residues long. V dropped 1 base and J dropped 4 bases, with 11 bases sitting between them. The CDR3 protein is CASSLGGLGYEQYF. CDR3 DNA: TGTGCCAGCAGCTTAGGGGGCCTGGGGTACGAGCAGTACTTC.

The V gene is TRBV5-1, the J gene TRBJ1-6; D ambiguous. Germline lookup yields CDR1 SGHRS and CDR2 YFSETQ. The CDR3 consists of 16 residues. V was shortened by 0 bases and J by 5 bases, with 12 bases between the two germline ends. The CDR3 is CASSLGSVRNNSPLHF. The CDR3 nucleotides are TGCGCCAGCAGCTTGGGTAGCGTACGGAATAATTCACCCCTCCACTTT.

V usage is TRBV18 and J usage is TRBJ1-1, with 7 bases that match TRBD1. Germline values: CDR1 KGHSH, CDR2 LQKENI. The trim removed 6 bases at V and 2 bases at J, leaving 6 bases unmatched. CDR3 size: 14 residues. The CDR3 loop reads CASSTDRINTEAFF. In DNA, the CDR3 is TGTGCCAGCTCTACGGACAGGATTAACACTGAAGCTTTCTTT.

The chain carries TRBV13 and TRBJ1-1; no clear D gene. Germline V CDR1 and CDR2: PRHDT, FYEKMQ (reference sequence). Trimming left V 1 base short and J 1 base short, with 4 bases between. The CDR3 extends over 13 amino acids. The CDR3 protein is CASSLDRNTEAFF. As DNA, the CDR3 is TGTGCCAGCAGCTTAGATAGGAACACTGAAGCTTTCTTT.

This sequence joins TRBV7-9 and TRBJ1-1; possibly TRBD1 for D (6 bases). The CDR3 is made up of 15 amino acids. Germline values: CDR1 SEHNR, CDR2 FQNEAQ (reference sequence). V was trimmed by 3 bases and J by 1 base, leaving 12 bases between them. The CDR3: CASSLRGTPNTEAFF. The CDR3 DNA sequence: TGTGCCAGCAGCTTGAGGGGGACACCGAACACTGAAGCTTTCTTT.